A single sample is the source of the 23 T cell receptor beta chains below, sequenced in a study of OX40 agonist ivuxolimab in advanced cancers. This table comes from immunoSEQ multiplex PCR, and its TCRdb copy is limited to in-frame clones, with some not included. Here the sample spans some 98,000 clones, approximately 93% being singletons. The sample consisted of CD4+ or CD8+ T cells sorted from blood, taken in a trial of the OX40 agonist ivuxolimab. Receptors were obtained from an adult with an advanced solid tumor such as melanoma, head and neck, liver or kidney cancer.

The chain's CDR3 is CASTWGVGRDGNTIYF. The CDR3 nucleotides are TGTGCCAGCACCTGGGGGGTGGGCAGGGATGGAAACACCATATATTTT. This chain uses TRBV9 with TRBJ1-3, with D possibly TRBD1 on 5 matching bases. This CDR3 is 16 amino acids long. The germline V and J ends were trimmed by 6 bases and 3 bases, with 19 bases remaining between them. Germline lookup yields CDR1 SGDLS and CDR2 YYNGEE.

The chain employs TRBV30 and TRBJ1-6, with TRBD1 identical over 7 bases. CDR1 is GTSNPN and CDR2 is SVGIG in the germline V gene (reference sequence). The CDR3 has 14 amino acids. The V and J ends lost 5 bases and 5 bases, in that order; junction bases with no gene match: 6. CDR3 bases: TGTGCCTGGGGGGATGACAGGGATAATTCACCCCTCCACTTT. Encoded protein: CAWGDDRDNSPLHF.

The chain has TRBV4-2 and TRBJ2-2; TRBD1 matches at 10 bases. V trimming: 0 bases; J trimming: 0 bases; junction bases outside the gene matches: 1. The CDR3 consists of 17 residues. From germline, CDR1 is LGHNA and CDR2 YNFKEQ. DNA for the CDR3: TGTGCCAGCAGCCAAGAAGGGACAGGGGCGAACACCGGGGAGCTGTTTTTT. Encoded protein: CASSQEGTGANTGELFF.

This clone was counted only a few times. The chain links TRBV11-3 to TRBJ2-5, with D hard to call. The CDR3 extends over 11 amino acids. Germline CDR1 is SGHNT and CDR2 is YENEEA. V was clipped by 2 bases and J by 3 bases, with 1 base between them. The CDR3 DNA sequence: TGTGCCAGCAGCTTAAAAGAGACCCAGTACTTC. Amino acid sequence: CASSLKETQYF.

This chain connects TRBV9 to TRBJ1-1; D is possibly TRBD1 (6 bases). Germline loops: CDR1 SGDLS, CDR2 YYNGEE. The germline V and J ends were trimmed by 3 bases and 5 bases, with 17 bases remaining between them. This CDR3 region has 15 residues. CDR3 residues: CASSAQAGAGTEAFF. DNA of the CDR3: TGTGCCAGCAGCGCGCAGGCGGGGGCAGGGACTGAAGCTTTCTTT.

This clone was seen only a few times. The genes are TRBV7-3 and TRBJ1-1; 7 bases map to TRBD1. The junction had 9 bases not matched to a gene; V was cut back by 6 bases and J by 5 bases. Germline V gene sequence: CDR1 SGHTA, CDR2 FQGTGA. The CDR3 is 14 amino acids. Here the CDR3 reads CASSTTGAGTEAFF. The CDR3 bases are TGTGCCAGCAGTACTACAGGGGCAGGAACTGAAGCTTTCTTT.

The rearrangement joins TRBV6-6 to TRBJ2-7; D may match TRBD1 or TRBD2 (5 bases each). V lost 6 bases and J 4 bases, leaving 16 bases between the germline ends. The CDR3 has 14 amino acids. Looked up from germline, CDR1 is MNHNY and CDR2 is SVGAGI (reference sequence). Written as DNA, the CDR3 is TGTGCCAGCAGACGGGACGGAACAGGTTACGAGCAGTACTTC. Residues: CASRRDGTGYEQYF.

The CDR3 sequence: CASSVAQDYYNEQFF. DNA of the CDR3: TGTGCCAGCAGCGTAGCACAGGACTATTACAATGAGCAGTTCTTC. The chain couples TRBV9 to TRBJ2-1; tentative D call: TRBD2 (6 bases). V was clipped by 0 bases and J by 4 bases, with 11 bases between them. The CDR3 has 15 residues. The germline V gene encodes CDR1 SGDLS and CDR2 YYNGEE. The entire variable domain, with the rest obtained from reference TRBV9 and TRBJ2-1, is as follows: DSGVTQTPKHLITATGQRVTLRCSPRSGDLSVYWYQQSLDQGLQFLIQYYNGEERAKGNILERFSAQQFPDLHSELNLSSLELGDSALYFCASSVAQDYYNEQFFGPGTRLTVL.

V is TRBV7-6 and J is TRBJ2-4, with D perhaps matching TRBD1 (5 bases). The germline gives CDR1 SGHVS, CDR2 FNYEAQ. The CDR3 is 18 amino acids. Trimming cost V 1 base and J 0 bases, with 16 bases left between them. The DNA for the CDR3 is TGTGCCAGCAGCTTAGGAAAGGCAGGGATTCGAGCCAAAAACATTCAGTACTTC. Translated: CASSLGKAGIRAKNIQYF. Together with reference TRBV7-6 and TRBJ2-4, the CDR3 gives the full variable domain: GAGVSQSPRYKVTKRGQDVALRCDPISGHVSLYWYRQALGQGPEFLTYFNYEAQQDKSGLPNDRFSAERPEGSISTLTIQRTEQRDSAMYRCASSLGKAGIRAKNIQYFGAGTRLSVL.

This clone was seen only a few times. CDR3 loop: CASRLSGGHEKLFF. In DNA, the CDR3 is TGCGCCAGCCGTTTATCGGGGGGGCATGAAAAACTGTTTTTT. The chain employs TRBV23-1 and TRBJ1-4, with D perhaps TRBD1 (6 bases). TRBV23-1 is an ORF; its function is uncertain. The V end lost 8 bases, the J end lost 6 bases, and 16 bases lay between the germline ends. The CDR3 is made up of 14 amino acids.

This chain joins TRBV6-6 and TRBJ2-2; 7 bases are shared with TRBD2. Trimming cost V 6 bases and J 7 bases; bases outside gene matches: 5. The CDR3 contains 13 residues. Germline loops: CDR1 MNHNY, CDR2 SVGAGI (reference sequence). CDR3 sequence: CASRTPGGGELFF. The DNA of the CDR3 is TGTGCCAGCAGAACACCGGGGGGCGGGGAGCTGTTTTTT.

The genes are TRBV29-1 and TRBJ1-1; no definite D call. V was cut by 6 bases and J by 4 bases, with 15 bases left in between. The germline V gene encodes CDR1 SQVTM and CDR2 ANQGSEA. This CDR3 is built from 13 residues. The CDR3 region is CSVHFLIGTEAFF. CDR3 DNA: TGCAGCGTACATTTTTTGATTGGCACTGAAGCTTTCTTT.

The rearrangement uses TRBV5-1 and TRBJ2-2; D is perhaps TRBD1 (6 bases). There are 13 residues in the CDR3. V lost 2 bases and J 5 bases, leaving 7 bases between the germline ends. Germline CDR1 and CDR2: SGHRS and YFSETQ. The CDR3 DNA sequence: TGCGCCAGCAGCTTCAGGGGAACCGGGGAGCTGTTTTTT. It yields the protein CASSFRGTGELFF.

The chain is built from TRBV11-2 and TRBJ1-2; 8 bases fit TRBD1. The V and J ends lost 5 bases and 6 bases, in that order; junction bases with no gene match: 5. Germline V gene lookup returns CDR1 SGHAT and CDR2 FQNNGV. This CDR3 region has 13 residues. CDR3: CASSPDRVHGYTF. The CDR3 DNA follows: TGTGCCAGCAGCCCGGACAGGGTTCATGGCTACACCTTC.

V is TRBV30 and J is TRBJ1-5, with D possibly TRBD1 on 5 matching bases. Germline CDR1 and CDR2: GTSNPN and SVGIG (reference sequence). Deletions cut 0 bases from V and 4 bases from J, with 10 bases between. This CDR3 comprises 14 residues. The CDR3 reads CAWSVGTSNQPQHF. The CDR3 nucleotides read TGTGCCTGGAGTGTAGGGACGTCTAATCAGCCCCAGCATTTT. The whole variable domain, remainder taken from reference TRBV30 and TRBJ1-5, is SQTIHQWPATLVQPVGSPLSLECTVEGTSNPNLYWYRQAAGRGLQLLFYSVGIGQISSEVPQNLSASRPQDRQFILSSKKLLLSDSGFYLCAWSVGTSNQPQHFGDGTRLSIL.

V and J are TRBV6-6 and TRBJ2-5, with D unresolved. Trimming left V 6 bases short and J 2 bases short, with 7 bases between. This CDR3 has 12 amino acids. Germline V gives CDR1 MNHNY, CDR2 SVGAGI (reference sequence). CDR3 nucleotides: TGTGCCAGCAGCTTAGCACAAGAGACCCAGTACTTC. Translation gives CASSLAQETQYF.

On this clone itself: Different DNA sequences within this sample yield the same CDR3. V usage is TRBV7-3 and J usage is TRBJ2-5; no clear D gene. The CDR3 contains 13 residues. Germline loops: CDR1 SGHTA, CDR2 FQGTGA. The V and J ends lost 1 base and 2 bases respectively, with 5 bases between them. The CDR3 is CASSLSGQETQYF. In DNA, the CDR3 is TGTGCCAGCAGCTTAAGTGGGCAAGAGACCCAGTACTTC.

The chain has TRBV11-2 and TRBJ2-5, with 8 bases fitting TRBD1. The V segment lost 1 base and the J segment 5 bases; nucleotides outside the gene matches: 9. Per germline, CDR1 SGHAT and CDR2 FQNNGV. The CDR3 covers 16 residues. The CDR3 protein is CASSLGISGGWETQYF. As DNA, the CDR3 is TGTGCCAGCAGCTTAGGGATCTCAGGGGGCTGGGAGACCCAGTACTTC.

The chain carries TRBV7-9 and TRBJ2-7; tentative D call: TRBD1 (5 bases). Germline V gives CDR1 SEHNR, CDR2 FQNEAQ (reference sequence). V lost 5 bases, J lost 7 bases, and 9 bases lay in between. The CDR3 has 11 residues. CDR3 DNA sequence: TGTGCCAGCAGCCCGAGGACAGAGCAGTACTTC. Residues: CASSPRTEQYF.

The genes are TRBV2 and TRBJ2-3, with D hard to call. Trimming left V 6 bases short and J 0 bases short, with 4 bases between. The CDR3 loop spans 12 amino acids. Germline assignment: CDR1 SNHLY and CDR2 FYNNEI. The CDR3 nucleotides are TGTGCCAGCAGCTATAGCACAGATACGCAGTATTTT. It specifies CASSYSTDTQYF.

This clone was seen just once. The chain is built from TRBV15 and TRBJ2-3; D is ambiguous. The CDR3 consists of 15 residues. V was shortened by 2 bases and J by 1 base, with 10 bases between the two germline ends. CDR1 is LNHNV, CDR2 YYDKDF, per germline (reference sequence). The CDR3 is CATSRTGDGTDTQYF. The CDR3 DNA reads TGTGCCACCAGCAGAACGGGTGACGGCACAGATACGCAGTATTTT.

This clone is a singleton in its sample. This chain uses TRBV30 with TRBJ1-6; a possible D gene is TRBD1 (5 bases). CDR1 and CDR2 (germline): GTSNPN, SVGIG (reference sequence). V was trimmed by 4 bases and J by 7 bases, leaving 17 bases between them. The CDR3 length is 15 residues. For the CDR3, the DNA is TGTGCCTGGAAAGGGCTGTCAGGGCGGAATTCACCCCTCCACTTT. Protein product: CAWKGLSGRNSPLHF. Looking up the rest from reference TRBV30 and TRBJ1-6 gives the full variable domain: SQTIHQWPATLVQPVGSPLSLECTVEGTSNPNLYWYRQAAGRGLQLLFYSVGIGQISSEVPQNLSASRPQDRQFILSSKKLLLSDSGFYLCAWKGLSGRNSPLHFGNGTRLTVT.

DNA of the CDR3: TGTGCCAGCAGTTACTTGACATTTCGTTCTGGAAACACCATATATTTT. Translation gives CASSYLTFRSGNTIYF. The rearrangement joins TRBV6-6 to TRBJ1-3; D gene ambiguous. V shed 1 base and J shed 1 base, with 11 bases lying between them. CDR3 length: 16 residues. Per the germline V gene, CDR1 is MNHNY and CDR2 is SVGAGI (reference sequence).